Listed below are T cell receptor beta chains from one sample, sequenced in a study of T cell responses to AZD1222 COVID-19 vaccine. Sequencing was performed with immunoSEQ multiplex PCR; in TCRdb, only in-frame clones are kept and a portion is missing. Of 54,000 or so clones in the sample, about 85% were seen once. The material was peripheral blood, obtained on day 0 of AZD1222 vaccination. These receptors all come from an adult in good health. CDR3s include the opening cysteine and the closing phenylalanine or tryptophan. A D gene is named only where the DNA matches it firmly. The size entry is marked missing in some rows and otherwise reads once, few, many or a size class.

CDR3aa,CDR3nt,d_gene,len,j_gene,abundance,v_gene
CASSAGGGNTEAFF,TGTGCCAGCAGTGCCGGGGGTGGGAACACTGAAGCTTTCTTT,.,14,TRBJ1-1,.,TRBV6-2/TRBV6-3
CASSLQGGANVLTF,TGTGCCAGCAGCTTACAGGGTGGGGCCAACGTCCTGACTTTC,.,14,TRBJ2-6,.,TRBV7-9
CASSLRATAYNEQFF,TGTGCCAGCAGCCTCCGGGCGACAGCCTACAATGAGCAGTTCTTC,.,15,TRBJ2-1,.,TRBV3-1/TRBV3-2
CASSQSGGGNQPQHF,TGTGCCAGCAGCCAATCGGGGGGAGGCAATCAGCCCCAGCATTTT,.,15,TRBJ1-5,few,TRBV4-2
CASSPTTSGGAGDEQFF,TGCGCCAGCAGCCCCACAACTAGCGGGGGGGCCGGGGATGAGCAGTTCTTC,TRBD2,17,TRBJ2-1,.,TRBV5-1
CASSILAGGVPGELFF,TGTGCCAGTAGTATATTGGCGGGGGGGGTCCCCGGGGAGCTGTTTTTT,TRBD2,16,TRBJ2-2,.,TRBV19
CAISLAGTSGGRNTGELFF,TGTGCCATCAGCCTAGCTGGGACTAGCGGGGGGCGAAACACCGGGGAGCTGTTTTTT,TRBD2,19,TRBJ2-2,.,TRBV10-3
CASSPGGAYGYTF,TGTGCCAGCAGCCCAGGGGGGGCCTATGGCTACACCTTC,TRBD1,13,TRBJ1-2,.,TRBV28
CASSSGSDNEKLFF,TGTGCCAGCAGTTCAGGTTCAGATAATGAAAAACTGTTTTTT,.,14,TRBJ1-4,.,TRBV6-6
CASSSAQGGNQPQHF,TGTGCCAGCAGCTCAGCACAGGGAGGCAATCAGCCCCAGCATTTT,.,15,TRBJ1-5,.,TRBV7-9
CASSPDRGRDEQYF,TGTGCCAGCAGCCCGGACAGGGGCAGAGACGAGCAGTACTTC,TRBD1,14,TRBJ2-7,.,TRBV7-2
CASSSPGGANTGELFF,TGTGCCAGCAGTTCGCCAGGGGGCGCGAACACCGGGGAGCTGTTTTTT,TRBD1,16,TRBJ2-2,once,TRBV28
CASSPGSQVGEQYF,TGTGCCAGCAGTCCGGGATCGCAGGTCGGCGAGCAGTACTTC,.,14,TRBJ2-7,.,TRBV27
CASTGGSGGLTDTQYF,TGTGCCAGCACGGGCGGTAGCGGGGGGCTCACAGATACGCAGTATTTT,TRBD2,16,TRBJ2-3,.,TRBV9
CASSLDGRRGYEQYF,TGTGCCAGCAGCTTAGACGGCAGGCGGGGGTACGAGCAGTACTTC,TRBD2,15,TRBJ2-7,.,TRBV7-2
CASSPIRTGGIEKLFF,TGTGCCAGCTCACCCATTAGGACAGGCGGAATCGAAAAACTGTTTTTT,TRBD1,16,TRBJ1-4,.,TRBV18
CASSKGGGLASGANVLTF,TGTGCCAGCAGCAAAGGGGGCGGACTAGCCTCTGGGGCCAACGTCCTGACTTTC,.,18,TRBJ2-6,.,TRBV3-1/TRBV3-2
CASSLGGAGNTIYF,TGTGCCAGCAGCCTCGGGGGGGCTGGAAACACCATATATTTT,.,14,TRBJ1-3,.,TRBV7-8
CASSIRGGRVEQYF,TGTGCCAGTAGTATACGCGGGGGCCGGGTCGAGCAGTACTTC,.,14,TRBJ2-7,.,TRBV19
CASSLYGGHGNEQFF,TGTGCCAGCAGCTTATACGGGGGACACGGCAATGAGCAGTTCTTC,.,15,TRBJ2-1,.,TRBV7-2
CATSDGDSETQYF,TGTGCCACCAGTGATGGGGATTCGGAGACCCAGTACTTC,.,13,TRBJ2-5,.,TRBV24-1
CASSLSRGSDEQYF,TGTGCCAGCAGTTTATCTCGGGGTAGCGACGAGCAGTACTTC,.,14,TRBJ2-7,.,TRBV27
CASSLATGTSYEQYF,TGTGCCAGCAGCTTAGCCACAGGAACTTCCTACGAGCAGTACTTC,.,15,TRBJ2-7,.,TRBV7-8
CASSRVGAYGYTF,TGTGCCAGCAGTCGGGTGGGCGCCTATGGCTACACCTTC,.,13,TRBJ1-2,.,TRBV7-9
CASSFGTRVQPQHF,TGTGCCAGCAGCTTCGGGACTCGGGTTCAGCCCCAGCATTTT,.,14,TRBJ1-5,.,TRBV28
CAISDGGRETQYF,TGTGCCATCAGTGATGGGGGGCGAGAGACCCAGTACTTC,.,13,TRBJ2-5,.,TRBV10-3
CASSLGYGKDSPLHF,TGTGCCAGCAGTTTAGGGTACGGCAAAGACTCACCCCTCCACTTT,.,15,TRBJ1-6,.,TRBV27
CASSSRQGGSYEQYF,TGTGCCAGCAGCTCCCGACAGGGAGGCTCCTACGAGCAGTACTTC,.,15,TRBJ2-7,.,TRBV5-6
CASSRRGGTYNEQFF,TGTGCCAGCAGTCGCCGAGGGGGCACCTACAATGAGCAGTTCTTC,TRBD1,15,TRBJ2-1,once,TRBV6-5
CASSQSDRQGYNEQFF,TGCGCCAGCAGCCAATCAGACAGACAGGGATACAATGAGCAGTTCTTC,TRBD1,16,TRBJ2-1,once,TRBV4-3
CASSAQGFGNEQFF,TGTGCCAGCAGCGCGCAGGGATTCGGCAATGAGCAGTTCTTC,.,14,TRBJ2-1,.,TRBV7-2
CASSFNLDPNEKLFF,TGTGCCAGCAGCTTCAACTTGGACCCTAATGAAAAACTGTTTTTT,.,15,TRBJ1-4,.,TRBV11-2
CASSPREGDQPQHF,TGTGCCAGCAGCCCTAGAGAGGGGGATCAGCCCCAGCATTTT,.,14,TRBJ1-5,.,TRBV7-2
CASSLGTGYNEKLFF,TGTGCCAGCAGCCTCGGGACAGGGTATAATGAAAAACTGTTTTTT,TRBD1,15,TRBJ1-4,.,TRBV9
CASSPRVGMNTEAFF,TGTGCCAGCAGCCCCAGGGTGGGGATGAACACTGAAGCTTTCTTT,.,15,TRBJ1-1,.,TRBV2
CASRAGTQSTDTQYF,TGTGCCAGCAGGGCCGGGACCCAAAGCACAGATACGCAGTATTTT,.,15,TRBJ2-3,.,TRBV2
CASSVGVRTNEKLFF,TGTGCCAGCAGCGTAGGAGTTCGGACTAATGAAAAACTGTTTTTT,.,15,TRBJ1-4,.,TRBV9
CAWSDNRYGYTF,TGTGCCTGGAGTGATAACCGCTATGGCTACACCTTC,.,12,TRBJ1-2,.,TRBV30
CASSQRRGLIYNEQFF,TGCGCCAGCAGCCAACGACGGGGGCTTATCTACAATGAGCAGTTCTTC,.,16,TRBJ2-1,.,TRBV4-3
CASSLAWAKGEKLFF,TGCGCCAGCAGCTTGGCGTGGGCCAAAGGGGAAAAACTGTTTTTT,.,15,TRBJ1-4,.,TRBV5-1
CASSIGTGGNYGYTF,TGTGCCAGCAGCATAGGGACAGGGGGCAACTATGGCTACACCTTC,TRBD1,15,TRBJ1-2,.,TRBV2
CASSPIVNGMETNEKLFF,TGTGCCAGCTCACCAATAGTCAACGGGATGGAAACTAATGAAAAACTGTTTTTT,.,18,TRBJ1-4,.,TRBV18
CASSPRGAKNEQFF,TGTGCCAGTAGTCCCCGAGGGGCCAAGAATGAGCAGTTCTTC,.,14,TRBJ2-1,.,TRBV19
CASSFSAGTGELFF,TGTGCCAGCAGTTTTTCCGCAGGGACCGGGGAGCTGTTTTTT,.,14,TRBJ2-2,.,TRBV28
CASSVQGAWVEQYF,TGTGCCAGCAGCGTACAGGGGGCTTGGGTCGAGCAGTACTTC,TRBD1,14,TRBJ2-7,.,TRBV5-4
CASSRTSGGLRSGDTQYF,TGTGCCAGCAGCCGAACTAGCGGGGGGTTACGATCAGGAGATACGCAGTATTTT,TRBD2,18,TRBJ2-3,once,TRBV7-8
CASSSGQGGSYNSPLHF,TGTGCCAGCAGTTCGGGACAGGGGGGCTCCTATAATTCACCCCTCCACTTT,TRBD1,17,TRBJ1-6,.,TRBV28
CAISESGRTYGYTF,TGTGCCATCAGTGAGTCCGGACGGACCTATGGCTACACCTTC,.,14,TRBJ1-2,.,TRBV10-3
CASSYSRGSSQETQYF,TGTGCCAGCAGTTACTCCCGGGGAAGTAGCCAAGAGACCCAGTACTTC,.,16,TRBJ2-5,.,TRBV6-5
CASSYNLAGESYNEQFF,TGTGCCAGCAGTTACAACCTGGCAGGGGAGTCCTACAATGAGCAGTTCTTC,.,17,TRBJ2-1,few,TRBV6-2/TRBV6-3
CASSYSGQPSYEQYF,TGTGCCAGCAGTTACTCGGGACAACCCTCCTACGAGCAGTACTTC,.,15,TRBJ2-7,.,TRBV6-5
CATSGPGIPDGYTF,TGTGCCACCAGCGGCCCCGGGATCCCGGATGGCTACACCTTC,.,14,TRBJ1-2,medium-sized,TRBV15
CASSTRGSGNTEAFF,TGTGCCAGCAGCACCCGGGGCAGCGGAAACACTGAAGCTTTCTTT,.,15,TRBJ1-1,.,TRBV11-2
CASSQDDTGVSINTIYF,TGTGCCAGCAGCCAAGACGACACGGGGGTCAGCATAAACACCATATATTTT,.,17,TRBJ1-3,once,TRBV4-2